The rows below give T cell receptor beta chains drawn from one sample of a study of T cell responses to AZD1222 COVID-19 vaccine. Using immunoSEQ multiplex PCR, the repertoire was profiled, and TCRdb retains in-frame clones only, with some absent. Of about 94,000 clones listed, around 89% are singletons. Sequences were derived from peripheral blood, sampled 28 days after the second AZD1222 dose. The receptors originated from an adult who received the AZD1222 COVID-19 vaccine. Both conserved end residues are part of each CDR3. A D gene is named only where the DNA matches it firmly. Rows may omit the clone size; those that give it use once, few, many or a size class.

d_gene | j_gene | v_gene | abundance | CDR3nt | CDR3aa
. | TRBJ1-1 | TRBV7-9 | . | TGTGCCAGCAGCTTAGGCGACGACAGTAACACTGAAGCTTTCTTT | CASSLGDDSNTEAFF
TRBD2 | TRBJ2-1 | TRBV5-1 | . | TGCGCCAGCAGCTTAGGCAGGGAGGGCAATGAGCAGTTCTTC | CASSLGREGNEQFF
. | TRBJ1-4 | TRBV3-1/TRBV3-2 | . | TGTGCCAGCAGCCAAGGAGTCAGGGGTGGTGAAAAACTGTTTTTT | CASSQGVRGGEKLFF
. | TRBJ2-2 | TRBV6-5 | . | TGTGCCAGCAAATATGGTCGGCAGTACACCGGGGAGCTGTTTTTT | CASKYGRQYTGELFF
. | TRBJ2-3 | TRBV5-1 | . | TGCGCCAGCAGCTTCACATATACGCAGTATTTT | CASSFTYTQYF
. | TRBJ2-1 | TRBV27 | . | TGTGCCAGCAGTCTTGGCACCGCCGGGCCGCAGTTCTTC | CASSLGTAGPQFF
. | TRBJ1-1 | TRBV5-1 | . | TGCGCCAGCAGCCCCGGACAGACTCTAGGCACTGAAGCTTTCTTT | CASSPGQTLGTEAFF
. | TRBJ2-7 | TRBV29-1 | . | TGCAGCGTTGAAGATAGCGACAGACCCTACGAGCAGTACTTC | CSVEDSDRPYEQYF
. | TRBJ1-1 | TRBV15 | many | TGTGCCACCAGCAGCGGATACACTGAAGCTTTCTTT | CATSSGYTEAFF
TRBD1 | TRBJ1-2 | TRBV4-3 | . | TGCGCCAGCAGCCATGGGACAGGGGAGGGCCTTCACTATGGCTACACCTTC | CASSHGTGEGLHYGYTF
. | TRBJ2-3 | TRBV5-1 | once | TGCGCCAGCAGCTTGGGACTGACCTATGACACAGATACGCAGTATTTT | CASSLGLTYDTDTQYF
TRBD2 | TRBJ2-1 | TRBV4-2 | . | TGTGCCAGCAGCCAAGATCCCGGGGGGTACAATGAGCAGTTCTTC | CASSQDPGGYNEQFF
. | TRBJ1-1 | TRBV6-2/TRBV6-3 | . | TGTGCCAGCAGCGCCCCAAGACAGGCCAACTGGAACACTGAAGCTTTCTTT | CASSAPRQANWNTEAFF
TRBD2 | TRBJ2-7 | TRBV30 | . | TGTGCCTGGAGTGTAGCGCGGCTAGCGGGCGTAAGCTCCTACGAGCAGTACTTC | CAWSVARLAGVSSYEQYF
. | TRBJ1-4 | TRBV11-2 | few | TGTGCCAGCAGCTTAGGTGGACAGACTAATGAAAAACTGTTTTTT | CASSLGGQTNEKLFF
. | TRBJ2-5 | TRBV28 | . | TGTGCCAGCAGTTTAACGGGCGGACGAAGGACGGAGACCCAGTACTTC | CASSLTGGRRTETQYF
TRBD1 | TRBJ2-2 | TRBV6-5 | . | TGTGCAGCCTCGGACAGGGGGCGAGCCGGGGAGCTGTTTTTT | CAASDRGRAGELFF
. | TRBJ1-5 | TRBV12-3/TRBV12-4 | . | TGTGCCAGCAGTTTAAGAAGGGATCAGCCCCAGCATTTT | CASSLRRDQPQHF
. | TRBJ2-6 | TRBV7-3 | . | TGTGCCAGCAGCTTAGGAGGCGTCTCTGGGGCCAACGTCCTGACTTTC | CASSLGGVSGANVLTF
. | TRBJ2-7 | TRBV9 | . | TGTGCCAGCAGCGTAGCACATGGCTACGAGCAGTACTTC | CASSVAHGYEQYF
TRBD2 | TRBJ2-7 | TRBV10-2 | . | TGCGCCAGCTGGATGACTAGCGGATACGAGCAGTACTTC | CASWMTSGYEQYF
. | TRBJ2-7 | TRBV5-1 | . | TGCGCCAGCAGCTTGGTGAGCCACGAGCAGTACTTC | CASSLVSHEQYF
. | TRBJ1-5 | TRBV7-9 | . | TGTGCCAGCAGCTTAGCTTCTCAGCCCCAGCATTTT | CASSLASQPQHF
. | TRBJ1-6 | TRBV19 | . | TGTGCCAGTAGTGCTGGGGGGGACCACTATAATTCACCCCTCCACTTT | CASSAGGDHYNSPLHF
. | TRBJ1-5 | TRBV6-5 | . | TGTGCCAGCAGTTACAGGGAATTTCAGCCCCAGCATTTT | CASSYREFQPQHF
. | TRBJ2-3 | TRBV7-8 | . | TGTGCCAGCAGCACCGCACGAACAGATACGCAGTATTTT | CASSTARTDTQYF
. | TRBJ2-3 | TRBV4-2 | . | TGTGCCAGCAGCCAAACTACTAGCCCGATCACAGATACGCAGTATTTT | CASSQTTSPITDTQYF
. | TRBJ1-6 | TRBV6-1 | . | TGTGCCAGCAGTGACCCCTACAATTCACCCCTCCACTTT | CASSDPYNSPLHF
. | TRBJ1-1 | TRBV7-3 | . | TGTGCCAGCAGCCTAGAAGGGTTTGGAACTGAAGCTTTCTTT | CASSLEGFGTEAFF
TRBD1 | TRBJ1-3 | TRBV3-1/TRBV3-2 | . | TGTGCCAGCAGCCCCTTCGGCACAGGGGGCGCCCCTGGAAACACCATATATTTT | CASSPFGTGGAPGNTIYF
. | TRBJ2-1 | TRBV19 | . | TGTGCCAGTAGTATAGTGCAGGCTGGTCACAATGAGCAGTTCTTC | CASSIVQAGHNEQFF
TRBD2 | TRBJ2-1 | TRBV5-1 | once | TGCGCCAGCAGCATGACTAGCGGGAGGGGATACAATGAGCAGTTCTTC | CASSMTSGRGYNEQFF
. | TRBJ1-5 | TRBV18 | . | TGTGCCAGCTCACCACAGGGTCGCAATCAGCCCCAGCATTTT | CASSPQGRNQPQHF